The sequence of this TCR beta chain was determined in a study of T cells in Graves' hyperthyroidism and ophthalmopathy. Study details: Pretreatment peripheral blood was obtained at initial diagnosis.

This clonotype was counted many times. Its target is unknown. One end of the junction varies from germline; a read error may be responsible. The study, taken as a whole, reports: Appearing also in blood were most of the thyroid clonotypes expanded above 0.001. Model predictions of ophthalmopathy came a median approximately seven months before onset.

Fresh peripheral blood, more than 8 ml of it, supplied the PBMCs. Germline loops: CDR1 MDHEN, CDR2 SYDVKM. This CDR3 has 12 amino acids. Amplified TCR beta CDR3 regions derived from RNA transcripts. During a first-round RT-PCR of the TCR CDR3, the HTBI primer set was used. TCRdb recomputed calls from the multiplex PCR reads with MiXCR, one row per CDR3 protein. Found here are about half a million distinct CDR3 sequences, less than 25% of them singletons; the top ten hold around 11%. Material for sequencing was blood. The rearrangement links TRBV28 to TRBJ1-5; D gene ambiguous. This sequence originates from a young woman with Graves' ophthalmopathy. The CDR3 region is CTSSSAGPGQHF. DNA of the CDR3: TGTACCAGCAGCAGTGCTGGGCCAGGCCAGCATTTT.